This is a list of T cell receptor beta chains from one sample in a study of blood T cell repertoires in COVID-19. Libraries were prepared by immunoSEQ multiplex PCR; TCRdb keeps only in-frame clonotypes and omits some of them. The sample records 85,000 to 120,000 clones, over 70% being singletons. Sequences were obtained from peripheral blood. Receptors originate from a human donor with acute or convalescent COVID-19. The donor label of this sample is uncertain. CDR3s include the opening cysteine and the closing phenylalanine or tryptophan. D genes are given only for firm matches. Not all rows give a size; the values are once, few, many and, for expanded clones, a class.

TRBD1	NA	TRBV2	TRBJ1-4	CASKGDRSIEKLFF	TGTGCCAGCAAGGGGGACAGGTCTATTGAAAAACTGTTTTTT
TRBD1	NA	TRBV2	TRBJ1-2	CASSPTGNYGYTF	TGTGCCAGCAGTCCGACAGGGAACTATGGCTACACCTTC
TRBD2	few	TRBV30	TRBJ2-5	CAWTLGGGIQETQYF	TGTGCCTGGACCTTAGGCGGGGGGATCCAAGAGACCCAGTACTTC
TRBD2	NA	TRBV5-5	TRBJ2-3	CASSIISGGADTQYF	TGTGCCAGCAGCATTATTAGCGGGGGGGCCGATACGCAGTATTTT
NA	NA	TRBV6-5	TRBJ2-3	CASSYSTYRPWDTQYF	TGTGCCAGCAGTTACTCCACTTACAGGCCGTGGGATACGCAGTATTTT
NA	NA	TRBV29-1	TRBJ1-1	CSVMSQATEAFF	TGCAGCGTTATGTCACAGGCCACTGAAGCTTTCTTT
TRBD1	NA	TRBV7-7	TRBJ2-1	CASSLVTGASYNEQFF	TGTGCCAGCAGCTTAGTTACAGGGGCGTCATACAATGAGCAGTTCTTC
TRBD1	NA	TRBV6-5	TRBJ1-2	CASSTSGGWGYTF	TGTGCCAGCAGCACCTCAGGGGGCTGGGGCTACACCTTC
NA	NA	TRBV13	TRBJ2-7	CASSLPGPPYEQYF	TGTGCCAGCAGCTTACCAGGGCCTCCCTACGAGCAGTACTTC
NA	NA	TRBV7-3	TRBJ2-3	CASSLDPNSYTQYF	TGTGCCAGCAGCTTAGATCCAAACTCATATACGCAGTATTTT
NA	NA	TRBV30	TRBJ2-2	CAWSGLKGVVDTFANTGELFF	TGTGCCTGGAGTGGCCTCAAAGGGGTGGTCGACACGTTCGCGAACACCGGGGAGCTGTTTTTT
TRBD1	few	TRBV3-1/TRBV3-2	TRBJ1-3	CASSPQLQGVGNTIYF	TGTGCCAGCAGCCCGCAATTACAGGGGGTTGGAAACACCATATATTTT
NA	NA	TRBV5-1	TRBJ2-5	CASSLNPTGQGTQYF	TGCGCCAGCAGCTTGAACCCGACAGGCCAAGGGACCCAGTACTTC
NA	NA	TRBV19	TRBJ1-1	CASKRDTGRGSEAFF	TGTGCCAGTAAAAGGGACACCGGCCGGGGTTCTGAAGCTTTCTTT
NA	once	TRBV6-5	TRBJ2-3	CASSYRGGYTDTQYF	TGTGCCAGCAGTTACAGGGGGGGGTACACAGATACGCAGTATTTT
NA	NA	TRBV28	TRBJ1-2	CASSLWGTGRNYGYTF	TGTGCCAGCAGTTTATGGGGCACAGGGAGAAACTATGGCTACACCTTC
TRBD1	NA	TRBV7-9	TRBJ1-3	CASSRWDSSGNTIYF	TGTGCCAGCAGCCGTTGGGACAGCTCTGGAAACACCATATATTTT
NA	NA	TRBV5-1	TRBJ2-6	CASSLYLEGANVLTF	TGCGCCAGCAGCTTATACCTCGAGGGGGCCAACGTCCTGACTTTC
NA	NA	TRBV28	TRBJ1-2	CASSSGIDGYTF	TGTGCCAGCAGTTCAGGGATAGATGGCTACACCTTC
NA	NA	TRBV6-6	TRBJ1-6	CASSDNGSPLHF	TGTGCCAGCAGCGACAATGGATCACCCCTCCACTTT
TRBD1	NA	TRBV29-1	TRBJ1-2	CSVGDRVVDGYTF	TGCAGCGTTGGGGACAGGGTGGTCGACGGCTACACCTTC
TRBD2	NA	TRBV27	TRBJ2-3	CASSSASGGDGTDTQYF	TGTGCCAGCAGTTCCGCTAGCGGGGGGGATGGCACAGATACGCAGTATTTT
NA	many	TRBV19	TRBJ1-5	CASKVRGYNQPQHF	TGTGCCAGTAAGGTGCGGGGCTACAATCAGCCCCAGCATTTT
NA	NA	TRBV27	TRBJ2-5	CASSLKRASVAQYF	TGTGCCAGCAGTTTAAAGAGGGCCAGTGTGGCCCAGTACTTC
NA	NA	TRBV30	TRBJ1-6	CAWRPKRGNSPLHF	TGTGCCTGGAGGCCAAAGCGGGGTAATTCACCCCTCCACTTT
TRBD1	NA	TRBV30	TRBJ1-1	CAWSVGWTGRLAEAFF	TGTGCCTGGAGTGTTGGATGGACAGGGCGGTTGGCTGAAGCTTTCTTT
NA	NA	TRBV7-9	TRBJ2-2	CASSLRSPGSGELFF	TGTGCCAGCAGCTTACGCTCGCCAGGGTCCGGGGAGCTGTTTTTT
NA	NA	TRBV24-1	TRBJ2-1	CATSPDWAYNEQFF	TGTGCCACCAGTCCGGACTGGGCGTACAATGAGCAGTTCTTC
TRBD2	NA	TRBV4-2	TRBJ2-2	CASSRGLAYTGELFF	TGTGCCAGCAGCAGGGGACTAGCGTACACCGGGGAGCTGTTTTTT
TRBD2	once	TRBV18	TRBJ2-1	CASSPGLAGYNEQFF	TGTGCCAGCTCACCTGGACTAGCGGGGTACAATGAGCAGTTCTTC
NA	NA	TRBV19	TRBJ2-2	CASSIVGGAGELFF	TGTGCCAGTAGTATAGTCGGAGGTGCCGGGGAGCTGTTTTTT
TRBD1	once	TRBV7-9	TRBJ1-3	CASSPTGKFGNTIYF	TGTGCCAGCAGCCCGACAGGGAAATTCGGAAACACCATATATTTT
NA	NA	TRBV10-1	TRBJ2-1	CASSESGLVGPYNEQFF	TGCGCCAGCAGTGAGTCGGGCCTCGTCGGCCCCTACAATGAGCAGTTCTTC
NA	NA	TRBV28	TRBJ1-2	CASSLIFRASRVYGYTF	TGTGCCAGCAGTTTAATTTTCAGGGCATCACGGGTCTATGGCTACACCTTC
TRBD1	once	TRBV24-1	TRBJ2-7	CATALGGTGPYEQYF	TGTGCCACGGCCCTAGGGGGGACAGGGCCCTACGAGCAGTACTTC
TRBD1	NA	TRBV6-1	TRBJ1-5	CASSAHRGIGEYSNQPQHF	TGTGCCAGCAGTGCCCACAGGGGGATTGGGGAGTATAGCAATCAGCCCCAGCATTTT
TRBD1	NA	TRBV19	TRBJ2-5	CASSRDRGQETQYF	TGTGCCAGTAGTAGGGACAGGGGGCAAGAGACCCAGTACTTC
NA	NA	TRBV10-3	TRBJ1-5	CAISESRVSGNQPQHF	TGTGCCATCAGTGAGTCCAGGGTAAGTGGAAATCAGCCCCAGCATTTT
NA	NA	TRBV6-6	TRBJ1-1	CASSYSPETGEAFF	TGTGCCAGCAGTTACTCGCCCGAAACAGGGGAAGCTTTCTTT
TRBD1	NA	TRBV12-5	TRBJ2-5	CASGSGQVQETQYF	TGTGCTAGTGGTTCTGGACAGGTCCAAGAGACCCAGTACTTC
NA	NA	TRBV7-3	TRBJ1-1	CASSLIPEFPGEAFF	TGTGCCAGCAGCTTAATCCCCGAATTTCCGGGAGAAGCTTTCTTT
NA	NA	TRBV3-1/TRBV3-2	TRBJ1-5	CASSHSGGNQPQHF	TGTGCCAGCAGCCATAGCGGGGGCAATCAGCCCCAGCATTTT
NA	NA	TRBV7-9	TRBJ1-4	CASSFGLSEKLFF	TGTGCCAGCAGCTTCGGTTTATCCGAAAAACTGTTTTTT
NA	NA	TRBV19	TRBJ1-1	CASSIISRRNTEAFF	TGTGCCAGTAGTATTATTTCGAGGAGGAACACTGAAGCTTTCTTT
NA	NA	TRBV2	TRBJ1-3	CASSNWDNSGNTIYF	TGTGCCAGCAGTAATTGGGACAACTCTGGAAACACCATATATTTT
TRBD1	NA	TRBV2	TRBJ1-2	CASSWTGPFGTGYTF	TGTGCCAGCAGCTGGACAGGGCCCTTTGGCACTGGCTACACCTTC
TRBD1	NA	TRBV7-8	TRBJ1-2	CASSFGGTGGYGYTF	TGTGCCAGCAGCTTTGGGGGGACAGGGGGTTATGGCTACACCTTC
TRBD1	few	TRBV6-1	TRBJ1-2	CASSVGTGGVQGGGYTF	TGTGCCAGCAGTGTAGGGACAGGGGGCGTCCAAGGCGGTGGCTACACCTTC
NA	NA	TRBV2	TRBJ1-1	CASSDPVHRANTEAFF	TGTGCCAGCAGTGACCCGGTTCACAGGGCGAACACTGAAGCTTTCTTT
TRBD1	NA	TRBV7-9	TRBJ1-1	CASSSGDRVGAFF	TGTGCCAGCAGCTCAGGTGACAGGGTTGGAGCTTTCTTT
NA	NA	TRBV30	TRBJ1-5	CAWSAWGGEDQPQHF	TGTGCCTGGAGTGCATGGGGGGGGGAAGATCAGCCCCAGCATTTT
TRBD1	NA	TRBV24-1	TRBJ2-1	CATSDPGQGADNEQFF	TGTGCCACCAGTGATCCTGGACAGGGGGCAGACAATGAGCAGTTCTTC
NA	few	TRBV2	TRBJ2-2	CASSTVRGNGELFF	TGTGCCAGCAGTACAGTTCGAGGGAACGGGGAGCTGTTTTTT
NA	NA	TRBV19	TRBJ1-4	CASSPSGRPESEKLFF	TGTGCCAGTAGTCCAAGTGGGAGGCCGGAGTCTGAAAAACTGTTTTTT
NA	NA	TRBV7-8	TRBJ1-6	CASSTTTGESSYNSPLHF	TGTGCCAGCAGCACTACTACCGGGGAGAGCTCCTATAATTCACCCCTCCACTTT
NA	NA	TRBV12-5	TRBJ2-1	CASSVDSEQFF	TGTGCTAGTTCCGTAGACTCTGAGCAGTTCTTC
NA	NA	TRBV21-1	TRBJ2-4	CASSYQTSLYAKNIQYF	TGTGCCAGCAGCTATCAGACATCCCTTTATGCCAAAAACATTCAGTACTTC
TRBD1	NA	TRBV11-2	TRBJ1-1	CASSLATGGLGTEAFF	TGTGCCAGCAGCTTAGCCACAGGGGGCCTTGGCACTGAAGCTTTCTTT
TRBD1	NA	TRBV6-5	TRBJ1-6	CASSYSSGGQSPLHF	TGTGCCAGCAGTTACTCTTCAGGGGGCCAGTCACCCCTCCACTTT